These 27 T cell receptor beta chains were all obtained from the same sample, sequenced in a study of blood T cell repertoires in COVID-19. Some clones are missing from TCRdb's copy, which holds only in-frame ones; the method was immunoSEQ multiplex PCR. The sample shows approximately 150,000 clones, about 88% of them seen only once. The sequencing sample was made of peripheral blood. The receptors originated from a woman older than 75 with COVID-19, enrolled during active disease.

The chain uses TRBV9 and TRBJ2-3, with a possible D match to TRBD2 (6 bases). Trimming removed 3 bases from V and 0 bases from J, with 20 bases in between. The germline V gene has CDR1 SGDLS and CDR2 YYNGEE. This CDR3 comprises 18 residues. DNA for the CDR3: TGTGCCAGCAGCGGTAACGTCCTTAAGCGGGTGAGCACAGATACGCAGTATTTT. Protein: CASSGNVLKRVSTDTQYF.

The chain couples TRBV11-2 to TRBJ1-3; D is ambiguous. Per germline, CDR1 SGHAT and CDR2 FQNNGV. This CDR3 region has 15 residues. V lost 5 bases and J lost 3, with 14 bases in between. CDR3 nucleotide sequence: TGTGCCAGCAGCCCCAACGGGTGGAGTGGAAACACCATATATTTT. Protein product: CASSPNGWSGNTIYF.

V gene TRBV21-1 combines with J gene TRBJ1-4; the tabulated D call, TRBD1, remains unverified against the DNA. TRBV21-1 is tagged as a pseudogene. CDR3 length: 17 residues. CDR3 nucleotide sequence: TGTGCCAGGTGTGCCGGGGACAGGGCTCAAACTAATGAAAAACTGTTTTTT. Translation: CARCAGDRAQTNEKLFF.

This clone was picked up one time. The CDR3 nucleotides are TGTGCCACCAGCGGACAAGCAGGGGTGGCTGAAGCTTTCTTT. Amino acid sequence: CATSGQAGVAEAFF. The V and J genes are TRBV15 and TRBJ1-1; perhaps TRBD1 as D (6 bases). The germline CDR1 and CDR2 sequences are LNHNV and YYDKDF (reference sequence). The V end lost 5 bases, the J end lost 6 bases, and 16 bases lay between the germline ends. CDR3 length: 14 amino acids.

This chain connects TRBV19 to TRBJ1-3; D is unresolved. There are 15 residues in the CDR3. Germline loops: CDR1 LNHDA, CDR2 SQIVND (reference sequence). Between the trimmed V and J ends, which lost 5 bases and 7 bases, there was a span of 18 bases. Here the CDR3 reads CASSASGWNGNTIYF. The DNA of the CDR3 is TGTGCCAGTAGTGCCTCCGGGTGGAACGGCAACACCATATATTTT.

The rearrangement joins TRBV3-1 (or the pseudogene TRBV3-2) to TRBJ2-7, with 13 bases matching TRBD2. Germline lookup yields CDR1 LGHDT and CDR2 YNNKEL (reference sequence). Unmatched junction bases numbered 0, after V lost 1 base and J lost 3 bases. CDR3 length equals 15 residues. CDR3 in amino acids: CASSQGLAGGYEQYF. For the CDR3, the DNA is TGTGCCAGCAGCCAAGGACTAGCGGGAGGCTACGAGCAGTACTTC.

The chain carries TRBV3-1 (or the pseudogene TRBV3-2) and TRBJ1-3, with unresolved D. Germline CDR1 is LGHDT and CDR2 is YNNKEL (reference sequence). CDR3 length: 15 amino acids. Trimming took off 0 bases at V and 3 bases at J, with 9 bases between the two ends. As DNA, the CDR3 is TGTGCCAGCAGCCAAGATCAAGGGAGTGGAAACACCATATATTTT. Amino acids: CASSQDQGSGNTIYF.

The chain has TRBV19 and TRBJ2-1; 11 bases line up with TRBD2. The V gene's germline CDR1 is LNHDA and CDR2 SQIVND (reference sequence). V lost 5 bases and J lost 5; bases outside the gene matches: 5. This CDR3 contains 15 residues. CDR3 amino acids: CASSRGTSGDNEQFF. CDR3 sequence (DNA): TGTGCCAGTAGTCGGGGGACTAGCGGCGACAATGAGCAGTTCTTC.

In this sample, this clone turned up once. The chain has TRBV4-1 and TRBJ1-3; perhaps TRBD1 as D (5 bases). CDR1 is MGHRA and CDR2 is YSYEKL in the germline V gene. The CDR3 contains 15 residues. The V end lost 0 bases, the J end lost 2 bases, and 8 bases lay between the germline ends. CDR3 protein: CASSQDIRAGNTIYF. The CDR3 DNA sequence: TGCGCCAGCAGCCAAGATATCAGGGCTGGAAACACCATATATTTT.

The CDR3 DNA sequence: TGTGCCAGCAGTTACCCGCCGGGACAGGGGACGAGAGGAAACACCATATATTTT. This translates into CASSYPPGQGTRGNTIYF. V usage is TRBV6-2 or TRBV6-3 and J usage is TRBJ1-3; 10 bases map to TRBD1. The CDR3 runs 18 residues. Germline-derived CDR1 and CDR2 are MNHEY and SVGEGT. J gave up 4 bases and V 2 bases, and 11 bases lay outside the gene matches.

The rearrangement links TRBV18 to TRBJ1-2; 11 nucleotides line up with TRBD1. Germline trimming cut 2 bases from V and 2 bases from J; bases unmatched to any gene: 7. This CDR3 is built from 17 residues. In germline, CDR1 is KGHSH, CDR2 LQKENI. The CDR3 nucleotides read TGTGCCAGCTCACCAGAAAGGACAGGGGGCCTAAACTATGGCTACACCTTC. This codes for CASSPERTGGLNYGYTF.

The rearrangement links TRBV4-1 to TRBJ2-3; 12 positions match TRBD2. The germline gives CDR1 MGHRA, CDR2 YSYEKL. The CDR3 loop spans 17 amino acids. The junction had 7 bases not matched to a gene; V was cut back by 4 bases and J by 2 bases. The CDR3 DNA follows: TGCGCCAGCAGCCGTGCCGGACTAGCGGGATACACAGATACGCAGTATTTT. Translation: CASSRAGLAGYTDTQYF.

The rearrangement joins TRBV7-2 to TRBJ2-1, with TRBD2 matching 11 bases. CDR1 is SGHTA, CDR2 FQGNSA, per germline. V trimming: 1 base; J trimming: 12 bases; junction bases outside the gene matches: 20. This CDR3 contains 19 residues. CDR3 residues: CASSLVPPGLSSGRGRQFF. For the CDR3, the DNA is TGTGCCAGCAGCTTAGTCCCTCCGGGACTTAGTAGCGGGAGGGGTAGGCAGTTCTTC.

The chain uses TRBV9 and TRBJ1-6; D is ambiguous. Trimming took 2 bases from V and 6 from J, leaving 9 bases between them. CDR1 is SGDLS and CDR2 is YYNGEE in the germline V gene. The CDR3 covers 14 residues. The CDR3 sequence: CASSVGLSNSPLHF. The CDR3, as DNA: TGTGCCAGCAGCGTCGGACTTTCTAATTCACCCCTCCACTTT.

The rearrangement links TRBV4-2 to TRBJ2-5; D remains unclear. CDR1 LGHNA and CDR2 YNFKEQ come from the germline V gene. V lost 0 bases, J lost 7 bases, and 9 bases lay in between. The CDR3 sequence is 13 residues long. The CDR3 is CASSQDLRGTQYF. In DNA, the CDR3 is TGTGCCAGCAGCCAAGATCTCCGAGGGACCCAGTACTTC.

V usage is TRBV10-3 and J usage is TRBJ2-6; TRBD1 matches 7 bases. Germline CDR1 ENHRY, CDR2 SYGVKD. V dropped 4 bases and J dropped 0; count of bases not matched to a gene: 6. The CDR3 is made up of 17 amino acids. CDR3 region: CAISGGGPLSGANVLTF. The DNA of the CDR3 is TGTGCCATCAGTGGAGGGGGCCCTCTCTCTGGGGCCAACGTCCTGACTTTC.

The chain employs TRBV5-4 and TRBJ1-5, with D possibly TRBD1 on 5 matching bases. V lost 4 bases and J lost 4, with 12 bases in between. Germline lookup yields CDR1 SGHNT and CDR2 YYREEE (reference sequence). The CDR3 loop spans 14 amino acids. DNA of the CDR3: TGTGCCAGCAGCGCGGGGCTTACTAATCAGCCCCAGCATTTT. It yields the protein CASSAGLTNQPQHF.

This CDR3 is CASSFGTSIGEQYF. CDR3 nucleotides: TGTGCCAGCAGTTTCGGGACTAGCATCGGCGAGCAGTACTTC. V and J are TRBV27 and TRBJ2-7; 9 bases are a match to TRBD2. The V gene's germline CDR1 is MNHEY and CDR2 SMNVEV (reference sequence). The CDR3 sequence is 14 residues long. J lost 6 bases, V lost 3 bases, and 6 bases had no gene match.

This clone was counted between two and nine times. The gene calls are TRBV7-3 and TRBJ2-1, with 8 nucleotides matching TRBD2. The length of the CDR3 is 17 residues. Losses at the gene ends were 2 bases for V and 5 bases for J; bases not matched to a gene: 11. Germline V gives CDR1 SGHTA, CDR2 FQGTGA. Here the CDR3 reads CASSLSSGRGGHNEQFF. CDR3 in DNA: TGTGCCAGCAGCTTATCGAGCGGGAGAGGGGGTCACAATGAGCAGTTCTTC. The whole variable domain, remainder taken from reference TRBV7-3 and TRBJ2-1, is GAGVSQTPSNKVTEKGKYVELRCDPISGHTALYWYRQSLGQGPEFLIYFQGTGAADDSGLPNDRFFAVRPEGSVSTLKIQRTERGDSAVYLCASSLSSGRGGHNEQFFGPGTRLTVL.

The chain carries TRBV6-5 and TRBJ2-7; no firm D call. CDR3 size: 11 residues. CDR1 and CDR2 (germline): MNHEY, SVGAGI. Trimming pared 7 bases from V and 3 bases from J, leaving 7 bases between. CDR3 in amino acids: CASTLGYEQYF. The CDR3 DNA sequence: TGTGCCAGCACTCTCGGCTACGAGCAGTACTTC.

Points on this clone: Other DNA variants within this sample encode the same CDR3. The J gene is TRBJ2-1, the V gene TRBV5-1; 8 bases match TRBD2. Germline V lookup: CDR1 SGHRS, CDR2 YFSETQ. The CDR3 contains 15 residues. V shed 2 bases, J shed 0 bases, and the junction held 1 base outside the gene matches. The CDR3, as DNA: TGCGCCAGCAGCTTCAGCGGGAGCTCCTACAATGAGCAGTTCTTC. Amino acid sequence: CASSFSGSSYNEQFF.

The V call is TRBV5-3, the J call TRBJ1-4, with D possibly matching TRBD1 (5 bases). TRBV5-3 is an ORF for which the function is uncertain. The CDR3 runs to 16 residues. V lost 0 bases to trimming and J lost 2 bases, with 11 bases between them. The CDR3 reads CARSLGDSRTNEKLFF. CDR3 sequence (DNA): TGTGCCAGAAGCTTGGGAGACAGCCGGACTAATGAAAAACTGTTTTTT.

The chain carries TRBV11-2 and TRBJ1-6; no reliable D call. Germline V gene lookup returns CDR1 SGHAT and CDR2 FQNNGV. Trimming stripped 5 bases from V and 14 bases from J, with 13 bases between. CDR3 length: 12 amino acids. Here the CDR3 DNA reads TGTGCCAGCAGCCCCGGCGGAGAGACCCTCCACTTT. Its translation is CASSPGGETLHF.

The chain recombines TRBV9 with TRBJ1-2; possibly TRBD1 for D (5 bases). Between the trimmed V and J ends, which lost 0 bases and 0 bases, there was a span of 9 bases. In germline, CDR1 is SGDLS, CDR2 YYNGEE. The CDR3 totals 15 residues. Written as DNA, the CDR3 is TGTGCCAGCAGCGTAGAGGGGATAGCTAACTATGGCTACACCTTC. Its translation: CASSVEGIANYGYTF.

The chain employs TRBV7-2 and TRBJ2-7, with D possibly TRBD1 on 5 matching bases. The CDR3 sequence is 13 residues long. CDR1 is SGHTA, CDR2 FQGNSA, per germline. The V and J ends lost 5 bases and 2 bases respectively, with 10 bases between them. The CDR3 DNA is TGTGCCAGCAGCCAGACAGCAACCTACGAGCAGTACTTC. Translated, it gives CASSQTATYEQYF.

The gene calls are TRBV3-1 (or the pseudogene TRBV3-2) and TRBJ2-6, with D perhaps matching TRBD1 (5 bases). Looked up from germline, CDR1 is LGHDT and CDR2 is YNNKEL (reference sequence). The length of the CDR3 is 16 residues. Trimming stripped 1 base from V and 0 bases from J, with 7 bases between. The CDR3 loop reads CASSQVQGSGANVLTF. DNA for the CDR3: TGTGCCAGCAGCCAAGTCCAGGGCTCTGGGGCCAACGTCCTGACTTTC.

The rearrangement uses TRBV4-1 and TRBJ2-1; TRBD2 aligns across 11 bases. V shed 1 base and J 5 bases; nucleotides not matched to a gene: 4. This CDR3 spans 16 amino acids. Germline lookup yields CDR1 MGHRA and CDR2 YSYEKL. CDR3 coding DNA: TGCGCCAGCAGCCAAGTGGTAGCGGGAGGGAACAATGAGCAGTTCTTC. This codes for CASSQVVAGGNNEQFF.